What follows are 26 T cell receptor beta chains derived from one specimen sequenced in a study of blood T cell repertoires in COVID-19. TCRdb keeps only in-frame clones here, not all; method: immunoSEQ multiplex PCR. The sample lists 160,000 or so clones; 75% to 80% were seen once. Sequencing input: peripheral blood. These receptors originate from a woman aged 80 or older with acute or convalescent COVID-19.

The rearrangement joins TRBV7-8 to TRBJ1-4, with TRBD1 identical over 8 bases. V lost 5 bases to trimming and J lost 8 bases; unmatched junction nucleotides: 4. Germline CDR1 is SGHVS and CDR2 is FQNEAQ. The CDR3 is 13 amino acids. The CDR3 region has the DNA TGTGCCAGCAGCCCCGGGACAGGAGAAAAACTGTTTTTT. Translated, it gives CASSPGTGEKLFF.

The chain uses TRBV6-5 and TRBJ1-6, with no clear D. The CDR3 sequence is 15 residues long. Germline lookup yields CDR1 MNHEY and CDR2 SVGAGI. Trimming left V 3 bases short and J 9 bases short, with 15 bases between. The CDR3 nucleotides are TGTGCCAGCAGTTATACCCCCCAGCGGGGTTCACCCCTCCACTTT. Amino acid sequence: CASSYTPQRGSPLHF.

This clone showed up just once. V is TRBV19 and J is TRBJ2-1; the match to TRBD2 covers 9 bases. The germline V gene has CDR1 LNHDA and CDR2 SQIVND (reference sequence). This CDR3 is 17 amino acids long. V dropped 3 bases and J dropped 7; count of bases not matched to a gene: 13. The CDR3 region is CASSITSGPGRGNEQFF. CDR3 coding DNA: TGTGCCAGTAGTATCACTAGCGGGCCCGGCCGTGGAAATGAGCAGTTCTTC.

The count of this clone is one. V gene TRBV5-1 combines with J gene TRBJ1-2, with D unresolved. Deletions cut 0 bases from V and 0 bases from J, with 6 bases between. Germline V gene data show CDR1 as SGHRS and CDR2 as YFSETQ. The CDR3 consists of 14 residues. CDR3 coding DNA: TGCGCCAGCAGCTTGGAAAGAGCTAACTATGGCTACACCTTC. Protein product: CASSLERANYGYTF. Full variable domain (remainder filled in from reference TRBV5-1 and TRBJ1-2): KAGVTQTPRYLIKTRGQQVTLSCSPISGHRSVSWYQQTPGQGLQFLFEYFSETQRNKGNFPGRFSGRQFSNSRSEMNVSTLELGDSALYLCASSLERANYGYTFGSGTRLTVV.

In DNA, the CDR3 is TGTGCCAGCAGGGATCAGGGGATCTCTGGAAACACCATATATTTT. It yields the protein CASRDQGISGNTIYF. The chain recombines TRBV11-2 with TRBJ1-3; the D gene is possibly TRBD1 (6 bases). Trimming shortened V by 6 bases and J by 0 bases, and 12 bases separated the two germline ends. The CDR3 runs 15 residues. The V gene's germline CDR1 is SGHAT and CDR2 FQNNGV.

The V and J genes are TRBV10-1 and TRBJ2-3; 10 bases fit TRBD2. This CDR3 is built from 15 residues. The V gene end was trimmed by 5 bases and the J gene end by 3 bases; junction bases not matched to a gene: 5. CDR1 WNHNN and CDR2 SYGVQD come from the germline V gene (reference sequence). In DNA, the CDR3 is TGCGCCAGCAGTTCTAGCGGGAGAGGAACAGATACGCAGTATTTT. This encodes CASSSSGRGTDTQYF.

This chain connects TRBV24-1 to TRBJ2-3; D gene uncertain. Trimming cost V 5 bases and J 6 bases, with 8 bases left between them. This CDR3 contains 12 residues. Germline V gene data show CDR1 as KGHDR and CDR2 as SFDVKD. CDR3 loop: CATSGTRDTQYF. The CDR3 DNA reads as TGTGCCACCAGTGGCACCCGGGATACGCAGTATTTT.

The gene calls are TRBV9 and TRBJ1-4; D unclear. Germline CDR1 and CDR2: SGDLS and YYNGEE. The CDR3 is 16 amino acids. V dropped 2 bases and J dropped 0 bases, with 11 bases sitting between them. The CDR3 sequence: CASSVSGGTTNEKLFF. CDR3 bases: TGTGCCAGCAGCGTTAGTGGCGGAACAACTAATGAAAAACTGTTTTTT.

A single count supports this clone. V usage is TRBV24-1 and J usage is TRBJ2-3; D is possibly TRBD1 (6 bases). The germline V and J ends were trimmed by 2 bases and 6 bases, with 11 bases remaining between them. CDR1 and CDR2 (germline): KGHDR, SFDVKD. CDR3 length: 14 residues. The CDR3 loop reads CATSDWLQGDTQYF. For the CDR3, the DNA is TGTGCCACCAGTGATTGGTTACAGGGCGATACGCAGTATTTT.

The CDR3 sequence is CASSTTVNHGYTF. CDR3 coding DNA: TGTGCCAGTAGTACGACAGTCAACCATGGCTACACCTTC. The chain is built from TRBV19 and TRBJ1-2; a weak D match, TRBD1 (5 bases). Germline V CDR1 and CDR2: LNHDA, SQIVND (reference sequence). This CDR3 spans 13 amino acids. The V end lost 4 bases, the J end lost 6 bases, and 12 bases lay between the germline ends.

V gene TRBV28 combines with J gene TRBJ1-1, with D maybe TRBD1 (6 bases). The CDR3 contains 13 residues. CDR1 MDHEN and CDR2 SYDVKM come from the germline V gene. V was clipped by 6 bases and J by 0 bases, with 8 bases between them. The DNA of the CDR3 is TGTGCCAGCAGGGGACAATTGAACACTGAAGCTTTCTTT. Amino acids: CASRGQLNTEAFF. Drawing the rest from reference TRBV28 and TRBJ1-1, the complete variable domain is DVKVTQSSRYLVKRTGEKVFLECVQDMDHENMFWYRQDPGLGLRLIYFSYDVKMKEKGDIPEGYSVSREKKERFSLILESASTNQTSMYLCASRGQLNTEAFFGQGTRLTVV.

The table lists this clone with a few counts. The chain recombines TRBV19 with TRBJ1-2, with 7 positions matching TRBD1. The CDR3 has 17 amino acids. J lost 0 bases, V lost 8 bases, and 15 bases had no gene match. From germline, CDR1 is LNHDA and CDR2 SQIVND (reference sequence). DNA for the CDR3: TGTGCCAGTTTTACCACGGACAGGAAGGCCACTAACTATGGCTACACCTTC. As protein: CASFTTDRKATNYGYTF.

This rearrangement joins TRBV3-1 (or the pseudogene TRBV3-2) to TRBJ2-3; the D gene is possibly TRBD2 (6 bases). V was shortened by 0 bases and J by 9 bases, with 13 bases between the two germline ends. This CDR3 is built from 14 residues. The germline CDR1 and CDR2 sequences are LGHDT and YNNKEL (reference sequence). CDR3: CASSQDPGGRTQYF. The CDR3 nucleotides are TGTGCCAGCAGCCAAGACCCCGGGGGAAGGACGCAGTATTTT.

V and J are TRBV28 and TRBJ1-4; D gene ambiguous. Trimming left V 7 bases short and J 5 bases short, with 14 bases between. Germline loops: CDR1 MDHEN, CDR2 SYDVKM. The CDR3 consists of 14 residues. CDR3 amino acids: CASNRPPVNEKLFF. CDR3 sequence (DNA): TGTGCCAGCAACCGTCCCCCGGTGAATGAAAAACTGTTTTTT.

This clone was counted only a few times. The chain recombines TRBV29-1 with TRBJ1-5, with TRBD1 identical over 10 bases. Germline trimming cut 6 bases from V and 7 bases from J; bases unmatched to any gene: 6. The CDR3 has 13 residues. Germline CDR1 SQVTM, CDR2 ANQGSEA. The CDR3 region is CSVARDRGQPQHF. In DNA form, the CDR3 reads TGCAGCGTAGCCCGGGACAGGGGCCAGCCCCAGCATTTT.

In this sample, this clone turned up once. This chain connects TRBV5-4 to TRBJ2-5, with D possibly matching TRBD2 (6 bases). V lost 5 bases, J lost 2 bases, and 10 bases lay in between. The germline V gene has CDR1 SGHNT and CDR2 YYREEE (reference sequence). This CDR3 is 13 amino acids long. The CDR3 region is CASRPGTQETQYF. The CDR3, as DNA: TGTGCCAGCAGACCCGGGACTCAAGAGACCCAGTACTTC.

This clone was counted a few times. V is TRBV30 and J is TRBJ2-7, with no clear D. CDR1 GTSNPN and CDR2 SVGIG come from the germline V gene (reference sequence). The CDR3 consists of 14 residues. V was shortened by 0 bases and J by 3 bases, with 12 bases between the two germline ends. CDR3 in DNA: TGTGCCTGGAGTGTACCCCCCCAGAACTACGAGCAGTACTTC. Protein product: CAWSVPPQNYEQYF.

The CDR3: CASSFRIGGSYEQYF. The CDR3 nucleotides are TGTGCCAGCAGCTTTAGGATAGGCGGGAGCTACGAGCAGTACTTC. The chain joins TRBV7-2 to TRBJ2-7, with 7 nucleotides matching TRBD2. The trim removed 3 bases at V and 3 bases at J, leaving 8 bases unmatched. CDR3 length equals 15 residues. Germline CDR1 reads SGHTA; CDR2 reads FQGNSA.

The chain has TRBV30 and TRBJ1-1, with 7 positions matching TRBD1. V gave up 4 bases and J gave up 5 bases; unmatched junction bases: 10. Germline V CDR1 and CDR2: GTSNPN, SVGIG (reference sequence). The CDR3 spans 14 residues. The CDR3 sequence: CAWTPGQSWTEAFF. The CDR3 DNA follows: TGTGCCTGGACCCCGGGACAGTCCTGGACTGAAGCTTTCTTT.

The V call is TRBV15, the J call TRBJ1-1; 10 bases fit TRBD1. Germline V lookup: CDR1 LNHNV, CDR2 YYDKDF (reference sequence). The V gene end was trimmed by 0 bases and the J gene end by 5 bases; junction bases not matched to a gene: 6. The CDR3 totals 16 residues. CDR3 sequence reads: CATSRDLGTGETEAFF. The CDR3, as DNA: TGTGCCACCAGCAGAGATCTGGGGACAGGGGAAACTGAAGCTTTCTTT.

The chain carries TRBV28 and TRBJ1-2; 7 bases map to TRBD1. Germline CDR1 MDHEN, CDR2 SYDVKM. This CDR3 comprises 13 residues. With 5 bases clipped from V and 6 bases from J, the junction kept 6 bases outside the gene matches. As DNA, the CDR3 is TGTGCCAGCAGTGACCCTACAGGGGATGGCTACACCTTC. Its translation: CASSDPTGDGYTF.

V and J are TRBV7-9 and TRBJ2-3, with D perhaps matching TRBD2 (5 bases). The V gene lost 5 bases and the J gene lost 9 bases, with 12 bases spanning the gap. The CDR3 runs 12 residues. Germline loops: CDR1 SEHNR, CDR2 FQNEAQ (reference sequence). The CDR3, as DNA: TGTGCCAGCAGCCCAGCTCGGGGAACGCAGTATTTT. Translating it yields CASSPARGTQYF.

This clone appeared many times. The V gene is TRBV5-4, the J gene TRBJ2-7, with D possibly being TRBD1 (5 bases). V was cut by 2 bases and J by 1 base, with 7 bases left in between. Germline CDR1 reads SGHNT; CDR2 reads YYREEE (reference sequence). The CDR3 is 13 residues long. The CDR3 loop reads CASSFQGSYEQYF. CDR3 nucleotide sequence: TGTGCCAGCAGCTTCCAGGGTTCCTACGAGCAGTACTTC.

The genes are TRBV4-2 and TRBJ1-2; no clear D gene. V dropped 0 bases and J dropped 8 bases, with 10 bases sitting between them. Germline V lookup: CDR1 LGHNA, CDR2 YNFKEQ. The CDR3 runs 13 residues. CDR3 amino acids: CASSQDLVRGYTF. The CDR3 DNA is TGTGCCAGCAGCCAAGATCTGGTCAGGGGCTACACCTTC.

The J gene is TRBJ1-5, the V gene TRBV6-5, with 9 bases matching TRBD1. V lost 2 bases, J lost 3 bases, and 2 bases stayed unmatched. This CDR3 is built from 15 residues. Germline CDR1 is MNHEY and CDR2 is SVGAGI. This CDR3 is CASSYRTGVNQPQHF. CDR3 DNA: TGTGCCAGCAGTTACCGGACAGGGGTCAATCAGCCCCAGCATTTT.

V gene TRBV6-9 combines with J gene TRBJ2-1; 8 positions agree with TRBD1. CDR1 is MNHGY, CDR2 SVAAGI, per germline. The V segment lost 6 bases and the J segment 9 bases; nucleotides outside the gene matches: 10. The CDR3 is 14 amino acids. The CDR3 reads CASRPDRGRGEQFF. The CDR3 DNA sequence: TGTGCCAGCAGACCCGACAGGGGCCGGGGTGAGCAGTTCTTC.